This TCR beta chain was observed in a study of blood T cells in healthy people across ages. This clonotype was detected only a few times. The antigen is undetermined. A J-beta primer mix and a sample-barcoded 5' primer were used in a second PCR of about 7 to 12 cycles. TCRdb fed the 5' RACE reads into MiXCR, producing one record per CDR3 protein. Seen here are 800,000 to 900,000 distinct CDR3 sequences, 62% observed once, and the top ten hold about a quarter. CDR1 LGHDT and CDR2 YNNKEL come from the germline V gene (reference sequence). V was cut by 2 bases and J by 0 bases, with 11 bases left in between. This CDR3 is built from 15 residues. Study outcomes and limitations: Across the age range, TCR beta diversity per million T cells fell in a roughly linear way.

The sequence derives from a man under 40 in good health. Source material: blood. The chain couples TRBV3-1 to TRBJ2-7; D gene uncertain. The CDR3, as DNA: TGTGCCAGCAGCCAAATGACGGGTAGCTCCTACGAGCAGTACTTC. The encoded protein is CASSQMTGSSYEQYF.